A selection of T cell receptor beta chains follows, all from one sample in a study of beta chain features in type 1 diabetes. Measured with immunoSEQ multiplex PCR; TCRdb has only the in-frame clones, and not every one. Seen here are about 150,000 clones, 9.2% observed once, and the top ten hold approximately 0.68%. The sample consisted of central memory CD4+ T cells from blood. The receptors stem from a man aged 18 to 29 in good health. CDR3s include the opening cysteine and the closing phenylalanine or tryptophan. A D gene is named only where the DNA matches it firmly. Only some rows state a clone size, as once, few, many or a class for expanded clones.

d_gene	abundance	v_gene	len	j_gene	CDR3nt	CDR3aa
TRBD1	NA	TRBV6-4	14	TRBJ1-1	TGTGCCAGCAGGGGACAGGGGGTGAACACTGAAGCTTTCTTT	CASRGQGVNTEAFF
NA	NA	TRBV10-3	18	TRBJ1-4	TGTGCCATCAGTGAGTCGCCCCCGGGGACTGCGACTAATGAAAAACTGTTTTTT	CAISESPPGTATNEKLFF
TRBD1	NA	TRBV28	16	TRBJ1-2	TGTGCCAGCAGTTCGATTTTCTCCCAGGGGGCGCCTGGCTACACCTTC	CASSSIFSQGAPGYTF
NA	NA	TRBV19	15	TRBJ1-3	TGTGCCAGTAGTATGGTAGAATTCTCTGGAAACACCATATATTTT	CASSMVEFSGNTIYF
NA	few	TRBV21-1	15	TRBJ1-1	TGTGCCAGCAGCAAACCCGGGACAGGGGCCTTGGGGGCTTTCTTT	CASSKPGTGALGAFF
NA	few	TRBV4-1	15	TRBJ1-5	TGCGCCAGCAGCCAAGGTTTTTACGGGGGGCAGCCCCAGCATTTT	CASSQGFYGGQPQHF
NA	few	TRBV7-9	13	TRBJ2-7	TGTGCCAGCAGCTTAACAGGACAGCGCGAGCAGTACTTC	CASSLTGQREQYF
NA	few	TRBV27	14	TRBJ1-5	TGTGCCAGCAGTTTTCAGGCAGGCAATCAGCCCCAGCATTTT	CASSFQAGNQPQHF
TRBD2	NA	TRBV7-2	16	TRBJ2-3	TGTGCCAGCAGTGGGGCATTAAGCGGGGGAAGAGATACGCAGTATTTT	CASSGALSGGRDTQYF
NA	NA	TRBV18	13	TRBJ1-5	TGTGCCAGCTCACCACCGAACGGGCAGCCCCAGCATTTT	CASSPPNGQPQHF
NA	few	TRBV5-1	14	TRBJ2-3	TGCGCCAGCAGCTTGGGGGAGGGCACAGATACGCAGTATTTT	CASSLGEGTDTQYF
TRBD2	few	TRBV4-2	17	TRBJ2-1	TGTGCCAGCAGCCACGAGGAAAAGCGGGGGGCCTACAATGAGCAGTTCTTC	CASSHEEKRGAYNEQFF
TRBD1	few	TRBV7-9	14	TRBJ1-2	TGTGCCAGCAGCTTAGAGGGGGCATTTGGTGGCTACACCTTC	CASSLEGAFGGYTF
NA	NA	TRBV25-1	14	TRBJ1-2	TGTGCCAGCAGTGACTTCACCCGGTCCTATGGCTACACCTTC	CASSDFTRSYGYTF
NA	few	TRBV11-2	15	TRBJ2-3	TGTGCCAGCAGCCCCGACGGGGTTGGGGCAGATACGCAGTATTTT	CASSPDGVGADTQYF
NA	NA	TRBV18	14	TRBJ2-7	TGTGCCAGCTCACCACCAAGGACTCAATACGAGCAGTACTTC	CASSPPRTQYEQYF
NA	few	TRBV5-1	12	TRBJ1-1	TGCGCCAGCAGCTTGGAACAGGGAGCAGCTTTCTTT	CASSLEQGAAFF
TRBD1	NA	TRBV10-3	15	TRBJ1-1	TGTGCCATCAGACAACCACAGGGGGCGGACACTGAAGCTTTCTTT	CAIRQPQGADTEAFF
NA	NA	TRBV5-1	15	TRBJ1-2	TGCGCCAGCAGCTTGGAATTTTCGGCTAACTATGGCTACACCTTC	CASSLEFSANYGYTF
TRBD2	few	TRBV5-1	16	TRBJ2-5	TGCGCCAGCAGCTTGGCTAGCGGGGGGGCCGGAGAGACCCAGTACTTC	CASSLASGGAGETQYF
TRBD1	few	TRBV27	13	TRBJ2-7	TGTGCCAGCAAGATGGACAGGGCAGGCGAGCAGTACTTC	CASKMDRAGEQYF
NA	NA	TRBV4-2	16	TRBJ2-2	TGTGCCAGCAGCCAAGTTTTAGAGACGAACACCGGGGAGCTGTTTTTT	CASSQVLETNTGELFF
TRBD2	few	TRBV7-7	16	TRBJ2-5	TGTGCCAGCAGCTTGTCGATAGCGGGGGGTCAAGAGACCCAGTACTTC	CASSLSIAGGQETQYF
TRBD1	few	TRBV5-1	14	TRBJ2-7	TGCGCCAGCAGCTTGGACAGGGGGCCTCGGGAGCAGTACTTC	CASSLDRGPREQYF
TRBD1	NA	TRBV6-5	16	TRBJ2-5	TGTGCCAGCAGTTACTCGAATAGGGGGCAGGCGGAGACCCAGTACTTC	CASSYSNRGQAETQYF
TRBD2	NA	TRBV5-1	15	TRBJ2-2	TGCGCCAGCAGCTTTCTAGCGGGGGGGCCCGGGGAGCTGTTTTTT	CASSFLAGGPGELFF
NA	NA	TRBV7-9	16	TRBJ2-4	TGTGCCAGCAGCTTAGCGCAGGGTCTAGCCAAAAACATTCAGTACTTC	CASSLAQGLAKNIQYF
TRBD1	NA	TRBV6-6	15	TRBJ1-2	TGTGCCAGCAGTCAAGGACAGGGCAGGAGCTATGGCTACACCTTC	CASSQGQGRSYGYTF
NA	few	TRBV7-3	14	TRBJ2-3	TGTGCCAGCAGTAAGTGGGGGCCTGAAGATACGCAGTATTTT	CASSKWGPEDTQYF
TRBD1	many	TRBV18	14	TRBJ2-7	TGTGCCAGCTCACCATCGGGACAGGTTGTCAAGCAGTACTTC	CASSPSGQVVKQYF
NA	NA	TRBV9	12	TRBJ2-3	TGTGCCAGCAGCCCCAGGACAGATACGCAGTATTTT	CASSPRTDTQYF
NA	NA	TRBV10-1	13	TRBJ1-1	TGCGCCAGCAGGACAGCAATGAACACTGAAGTTTTCTTT	CASRTAMNTEVFF
TRBD2	NA	TRBV18	14	TRBJ2-5	TGTGCCAGCTCACCACCGCGGGAGACGCGGACCCAGTACTTC	CASSPPRETRTQYF
TRBD1	NA	TRBV5-1	16	TRBJ1-1	TGCGCCAGCAGCCCGGGACAGGGGGCCAGGAACACTGAAGCTTTCTTT	CASSPGQGARNTEAFF
NA	few	TRBV7-3	14	TRBJ2-1	TGTGCCAGCAGAAAGACAGGGGAGGGTAATGAGCAGTTCTTC	CASRKTGEGNEQFF
TRBD1	few	TRBV7-9	14	TRBJ1-5	TGTGCCAGCAGCTTGACAGGGCTCAATCAGCCCCAGCATTTT	CASSLTGLNQPQHF
NA	NA	TRBV14	16	TRBJ1-6	TGTGCCAGCAGCCCGGTTGGGAGCTCCTATAATTCACCCCTCCACTTT	CASSPVGSSYNSPLHF
TRBD1	NA	TRBV15	15	TRBJ1-4	TGTGCCACCAGCAGAGTGACGAGGGGGCGAGGAAAACTGTTTTTT	CATSRVTRGRGKLFF
NA	NA	TRBV7-9	15	TRBJ1-2	TGTGCCAGCAGCGCCATGGACCAATCGGGGGATGGCTACACCTTC	CASSAMDQSGDGYTF
TRBD1	NA	TRBV5-5	15	TRBJ1-2	TGTGCCAGCAGCTACGCACAGGGGGCAGACTATGGCTACACCTTC	CASSYAQGADYGYTF
NA	many	TRBV11-2	13	TRBJ2-3	TGTGCCAGCAGCTTAGTGCAGGGAGATACGCAGTATTTT	CASSLVQGDTQYF
NA	few	TRBV27	17	TRBJ1-5	TGTGCCAGCAGTTCCGGTGGGGGGTTAACTAGCAATCAGCCCCAGCATTTT	CASSSGGGLTSNQPQHF
TRBD1	NA	TRBV28	13	TRBJ2-7	TGTGCCAGCAGTGGGACAGCTTACTACGAGCAGTACTTC	CASSGTAYYEQYF
NA	few	TRBV2	13	TRBJ2-3	TGTGCCAGCAGTAGGGGAACAACAGATACGCAGTATTTT	CASSRGTTDTQYF
NA	NA	TRBV4-2	14	TRBJ2-3	TGTGCCAGCAGCCAAGCCCCTCCCCCAGATACGCAGTATTTT	CASSQAPPPDTQYF
TRBD2	many	TRBV9	18	TRBJ2-6	TGTGCCAGCAGCGCCCTGAGCGGGGGGGCCGGAGGGGCCAACGTCCTGACTTTC	CASSALSGGAGGANVLTF
NA	many	TRBV15	13	TRBJ1-5	TGTGCCACCAGCAGAGATGAGGGTCAGCCCCAGCATTTT	CATSRDEGQPQHF
TRBD2	few	TRBV6-1	17	TRBJ2-7	TGTGCCAGCAGTGCGAGGGGACTAGCGGGGGGGCCCTCCGAGCAGTACTTC	CASSARGLAGGPSEQYF
NA	NA	TRBV6-1	15	TRBJ1-6	TGTGCCAGCAGTGAACAGGGTGCCGATAATTCACCCCTCCACTTT	CASSEQGADNSPLHF
NA	NA	TRBV7-2	15	TRBJ2-2	TGTGCCAGCAGCTTAGCGGAGGGGGGGACCGGGGAGCTGTTTTTT	CASSLAEGGTGELFF
TRBD1	few	TRBV28	15	TRBJ1-6	TGTGCCAGCAGTCCCGGGAGGGGGCTGGGCTCACCCCTCCACTTT	CASSPGRGLGSPLHF
NA	NA	TRBV2	13	TRBJ2-2	TGTGCCAGCAGTGAGACAGCTACCGGGGAGCTGTTTTTT	CASSETATGELFF
TRBD1	NA	TRBV6-5	16	TRBJ2-7	TGTGCCAGCAGTTACGCGAAAGGGACAGTCTCCTACGAGCAGTACTTC	CASSYAKGTVSYEQYF
TRBD2	NA	TRBV7-2	15	TRBJ2-5	TGTGCCAGCAGTAGCCAGCGGGGGTCTCAAGAGACCCAGTACTTC	CASSSQRGSQETQYF
TRBD1	NA	TRBV11-2	14	TRBJ2-1	TGTGCCAGCAGCCCAGGGGGCTACTACAATGAGCAGTTCTTC	CASSPGGYYNEQFF